This TCR beta chain is drawn from a study of a mutant IDH1 vaccine in newly diagnosed glioma. About this clone: Its specificity is not known.

Time point: week 11, during vaccination. Topical imiquimod was applied with each vaccine dose, which held 300 ug of mutant IDH1 20-mer peptide. The CDR3 contains 13 residues. The V and J ends lost 5 bases and 6 bases respectively, with 12 bases between them. Germline loops: CDR1 SNHLY, CDR2 FYNNEI. Here immunoSEQ multiplex PCR was the method, and the copy in TCRdb shows in-frame clones only, minus some. The sample comprises 95,000 to 120,000 clones, roughly 90% of which are singletons, and roughly 0.57% rests with the top ten. The chain uses TRBV2 and TRBJ2-3; D ambiguous. This TCR came from a woman aged 45 to 65 with glioma. The source was PBMCs, collected from a glioma patient whose treatment included an IDH1 peptide vaccine. The chain's CDR3 is CASSSRSGDTQYF. CDR3 nucleotide sequence: TGTGCCAGCAGTTCCCGCTCTGGGGATACGCAGTATTTT. The entire variable domain, with the rest obtained from reference TRBV2 and TRBJ2-3, is as follows: EPEVTQTPSHQVTQMGQEVILRCVPISNHLYFYWYRQILGQKVEFLVSFYNNEISEKSEIFDDQFSVERPDGSNFTLKIRSTKLEDSAMYFCASSSRSGDTQYFGPGTRLTVL.